One sample yielded the 30 T cell receptor beta chains listed below, sequenced in a study of Tregs in tolerant kidney transplant recipients. Assay used: immunoSEQ multiplex PCR; TCRdb lists only in-frame clones, some missing. The table lists under 95,000 clones, about 91% of them singletons. Source: Tregs from blood, taken before the transplant. The receptors shown here come from a human donor who received a combined kidney and bone marrow transplant.

The chain has TRBV5-1 and TRBJ2-5; D remains ambiguous. This CDR3 has 16 amino acids. In germline, CDR1 is SGHRS, CDR2 YFSETQ. V lost 3 bases to trimming and J lost 2 bases, with 17 bases between them. This CDR3 reads CASSSSNGLSQETQYF. Written as DNA, the CDR3 is TGCGCCAGCAGCTCGAGTAATGGTTTGAGTCAAGAGACCCAGTACTTC. The variable domain in full, with the rest retrieved from reference TRBV5-1 and TRBJ2-5, is KAGVTQTPRYLIKTRGQQVTLSCSPISGHRSVSWYQQTPGQGLQFLFEYFSETQRNKGNFPGRFSGRQFSNSRSEMNVSTLELGDSALYLCASSSSNGLSQETQYFGPGTRLLVL.

The CDR3 here is CAWRPLGDEQFF. CDR3 bases: TGTGCCTGGAGGCCTCTGGGGGATGAGCAGTTCTTC. The rearrangement links TRBV30 to TRBJ2-1; D could derive from TRBD1 or TRBD2 (5 bases each). Germline CDR1 reads GTSNPN; CDR2 reads SVGIG (reference sequence). The CDR3 spans 12 residues. Trimming removed 3 bases at V and 8 bases at J, with 11 bases between.

The V gene is TRBV7-7, the J gene TRBJ2-5, with D unclear. CDR3 length: 13 amino acids. Trimming took off 5 bases at V and 1 base at J, with 8 bases between the two ends. In germline, CDR1 is SSHAT, CDR2 FNYEAQ (reference sequence). The CDR3 spells CASSPTPQETQYF. Written as DNA, the CDR3 is TGTGCCAGCAGCCCGACCCCCCAAGAGACCCAGTACTTC.

The J gene is TRBJ2-7, the V gene TRBV7-9, with 8 bases identical to TRBD1. This CDR3 contains 14 residues. Germline trimming cut 0 bases from V and 3 bases from J; bases unmatched to any gene: 1. The germline gives CDR1 SEHNR, CDR2 FQNEAQ (reference sequence). CDR3 nucleotide sequence: TGTGCCAGCAGCTTAGCCGGGACAGGCTACGAGCAGTACTTC. Translated: CASSLAGTGYEQYF.

J is TRBJ2-5 and V is TRBV7-2; 8 nucleotides line up with TRBD2. The germline gives CDR1 SGHTA, CDR2 FQGNSA. Trimming took 5 bases from V and 4 from J; bases not matched to a gene: 9. The CDR3 totals 15 residues. CDR3 coding DNA: TGTGCCAGCAGCCGGGGAGCGGGAGAGGTAGAGACCCAGTACTTC. It specifies CASSRGAGEVETQYF.

The CDR3 loop reads CASSLTLNQPQHF. CDR3 sequence (DNA): TGTGCCAGCAGTCTTACGTTAAATCAGCCCCAGCATTTT. This sequence joins TRBV28 and TRBJ1-5; the D is unclear. Trimming took off 5 bases at V and 4 bases at J, with 9 bases between the two ends. CDR1 and CDR2 from the germline V gene are MDHEN and SYDVKM. This CDR3 contains 13 residues.

The chain joins TRBV4-2 to TRBJ1-1, with D possibly matching TRBD1 (5 bases). Trimming stripped 0 bases from V and 6 bases from J, with 11 bases between. Germline V CDR1 and CDR2: LGHNA, YNFKEQ. The CDR3 covers 14 residues. The CDR3 sequence is CASSQEGGPPEAFF. The CDR3 coding sequence is TGTGCCAGCAGCCAAGAGGGGGGACCCCCTGAAGCTTTCTTT.

The rearrangement joins TRBV7-3 to TRBJ2-3; 9 bases map to TRBD1. J was trimmed by 1 base and V by 5 bases; bases with no gene match: 1. The CDR3 is made up of 14 amino acids. Germline CDR1 SGHTA, CDR2 FQGTGA. The DNA of the CDR3 is TGTGCCAGCAGCCGACAGGGGGGCACAGATACGCAGTATTTT. Amino acid sequence: CASSRQGGTDTQYF.

The genes are TRBV4-2 and TRBJ2-3; D is unclear. Germline V gene data show CDR1 as LGHNA and CDR2 as YNFKEQ. The CDR3 covers 17 residues. Trimming removed 1 base from V and 0 bases from J, with 14 bases in between. The CDR3: CASSQARSFPSTDTQYF. CDR3 bases: TGTGCCAGCAGCCAAGCCCGAAGCTTTCCTAGCACAGATACGCAGTATTTT.

J is TRBJ2-5 and V is TRBV20-1; D is possibly TRBD2 (6 bases). V dropped 3 bases and J dropped 9 bases, with 11 bases sitting between them. Germline V gene lookup returns CDR1 DFQATT and CDR2 SNEGSKA (reference sequence). This CDR3 spans 11 amino acids. The CDR3 coding sequence is TGCAGTGCTAGGCGGGAAGTTCCCCAGTACTTC. It yields the protein CSARREVPQYF.

The chain joins TRBV18 to TRBJ1-1, with 9 nucleotides matching TRBD1. Trimming removed 4 bases from V and 10 bases from J; junction bases left unmatched: 10. CDR1 and CDR2 (germline): KGHSH, LQKENI. The CDR3 contains 14 residues. The CDR3 DNA is TGTGCCAGCTCACGAGGGGACAGGGCTCTAGGAGCTTTCTTT. As protein: CASSRGDRALGAFF.

The rearrangement links TRBV28 to TRBJ1-5; no definite D call. CDR3 length: 14 residues. Germline loops: CDR1 MDHEN, CDR2 SYDVKM. The V end lost 5 bases, the J end lost 6 bases, and 14 bases lay between the germline ends. The CDR3 reads CASSKVRDAQPQHF. In nucleotides, the CDR3 is TGTGCCAGCAGTAAGGTGAGGGATGCTCAGCCCCAGCATTTT.

V gene TRBV5-1 combines with J gene TRBJ1-6, with D tentatively TRBD1 (5 bases). The CDR3 has 15 residues. The ends were cut back, 4 bases at V and 7 bases at J, with 15 bases in the middle. Germline V lookup: CDR1 SGHRS, CDR2 YFSETQ. Here the CDR3 reads CASSLSTEANSPLHF. CDR3 in DNA: TGCGCCAGCAGCCTCTCGACAGAGGCCAATTCACCCCTCCACTTT.

The rearrangement uses TRBV10-3 and TRBJ1-2; no reliable D call. The CDR3 has 13 amino acids. CDR1 and CDR2 (germline): ENHRY, SYGVKD. V was pared by 1 base and J by 8 bases, with 11 bases between. The CDR3: CAISEFRYGGYTF. The DNA of the CDR3 is TGTGCCATCAGTGAGTTTCGTTATGGGGGCTACACCTTC.

The rearrangement links TRBV7-3 to TRBJ1-1; D is unclear. V lost 8 bases and J lost 0, with 13 bases in between. Germline CDR1 and CDR2: SGHTA and FQGTGA. The CDR3 runs to 14 residues. The CDR3 DNA reads as TGTGCCAGCGCCCGGGAAAGGATGAACACTGAAGCTTTCTTT. Protein sequence: CASARERMNTEAFF.

The chain uses TRBV10-3 and TRBJ2-7; TRBD1 agrees at 9 bases. V was pared by 7 bases and J by 5 bases, with 6 bases of the junction left unmatched. The CDR3 spans 13 residues. Germline-derived CDR1 and CDR2 are ENHRY and SYGVKD. The CDR3 reads CAIKGTGYHEQYF. The CDR3 DNA reads TGTGCCATCAAGGGGACAGGGTACCACGAGCAGTACTTC.

The rearrangement uses TRBV2 and TRBJ2-1, with D possibly TRBD2 on 6 matching bases. Per germline, CDR1 SNHLY and CDR2 FYNNEI. CDR3 length equals 18 residues. V lost 3 bases and J lost 5, with 23 bases in between. CDR3 sequence: CASSEGTLFTGEDNEQFF. The CDR3 bases are TGTGCCAGCAGTGAGGGGACCTTATTTACGGGAGAGGACAATGAGCAGTTCTTC.

The chain recombines TRBV7-2 with TRBJ2-7, with TRBD1 as a possible D gene (5 bases). Trimming removed 5 bases from V and 4 bases from J, with 9 bases in between. CDR1 is SGHTA, CDR2 FQGNSA, per germline. The CDR3 has 12 residues. The CDR3 protein is CASSPGQYEQYF. The CDR3 nucleotides are TGTGCCAGCAGCCCAGGGCAATACGAGCAGTACTTC.

This chain joins TRBV5-1 and TRBJ2-5; 8 nucleotides align to TRBD2. Unmatched junction bases numbered 12, after V lost 6 bases and J lost 2 bases. Germline V lookup: CDR1 SGHRS, CDR2 YFSETQ. This CDR3 is built from 16 residues. The DNA of the CDR3 is TGCGCCAGCAATAGGTTTAGCGGGGCTCTACAAGAGACCCAGTACTTC. Translation: CASNRFSGALQETQYF.

This clone was seen only a few times. This sequence joins TRBV7-9 and TRBJ2-1; 7 bases align to TRBD2. This CDR3 has 17 residues. Per germline, CDR1 SEHNR and CDR2 FQNEAQ (reference sequence). The V and J ends lost 3 bases and 9 bases, in that order; junction bases with no gene match: 17. CDR3: CASSLGFLGSGYVEQFF. For the CDR3, the DNA is TGTGCCAGCAGCTTGGGTTTTCTGGGTAGCGGGTACGTTGAGCAGTTCTTC.

A note on this clone: This sample includes further DNA sequences coding for the same CDR3. The J gene is TRBJ2-7, the V gene TRBV29-1; 7 nucleotides align to TRBD2. The CDR3 is 13 amino acids. Per germline, CDR1 SQVTM and CDR2 ANQGSEA. The trim removed 5 bases at V and 4 bases at J, leaving 8 bases unmatched. CDR3 coding DNA: TGCAGCGTTAGTGTGGGGGGGGGTTACGAGCAGTACTTC. Protein product: CSVSVGGGYEQYF.

The V call is TRBV7-7, the J call TRBJ2-5, with D unresolved. There are 15 residues in the CDR3. V gave up 1 base and J gave up 2 bases, with 11 bases separating them. CDR1 SSHAT and CDR2 FNYEAQ come from the germline V gene (reference sequence). The CDR3 nucleotides are TGTGCCAGCAGCTTAGTCCCAGGCTATCAAGAGACCCAGTACTTC. Translated, it gives CASSLVPGYQETQYF.

This clone was seen once. V is TRBV6-5 and J is TRBJ1-1, with 7 nucleotides matching TRBD1. V lost 4 bases and J lost 5; bases outside the gene matches: 7. This CDR3 has 14 residues. The V gene's germline CDR1 is MNHEY and CDR2 SVGAGI. CDR3 residues: CASSLQGQGTEAFF. CDR3 nucleotide sequence: TGTGCCAGCAGTTTACAGGGGCAGGGGACTGAAGCTTTCTTT.

This chain joins TRBV5-4 and TRBJ2-7, with 8 bases fitting TRBD1. The length of the CDR3 is 14 residues. Germline values: CDR1 SGHNT, CDR2 YYREEE (reference sequence). V shed 0 bases and J 3 bases; nucleotides not matched to a gene: 2. CDR3 bases: TGTGCCAGCAGCTTGGGTGACAGGGGCTACGAGCAGTACTTC. Its protein is CASSLGDRGYEQYF.

The chain joins TRBV7-2 to TRBJ2-1; weak D call: TRBD2 (6 bases). With 5 bases removed from V and 3 bases from J, the gap between germline ends came to 14 bases. The CDR3 covers 15 residues. The germline gives CDR1 SGHTA, CDR2 FQGNSA. This chain's CDR3 is CASSQQPGVYNEQFF. CDR3 nucleotides: TGTGCCAGCAGCCAGCAACCGGGGGTCTACAATGAGCAGTTCTTC.

The chain employs TRBV19 and TRBJ1-2, with 10 bases fitting TRBD1. The V and J ends lost 3 bases and 7 bases, in that order; junction bases with no gene match: 8. The germline gives CDR1 LNHDA, CDR2 SQIVND (reference sequence). The CDR3 length is 15 residues. For the CDR3, the DNA is TGTGCCAGTAGTATCCCCGGGACAGGGGAGCGTGGCTACACCTTC. Protein sequence: CASSIPGTGERGYTF.

J is TRBJ2-7 and V is TRBV11-2; D is ambiguous. Trimming took off 1 base at V and 5 bases at J, with 12 bases between the two ends. This CDR3 comprises 14 residues. Germline CDR1 reads SGHAT; CDR2 reads FQNNGV. In DNA, the CDR3 is TGTGCCAGCAGCTTAGTGGCCAGGTCCCACGAGCAGTACTTC. The encoded protein is CASSLVARSHEQYF.

The chain has TRBV5-1 and TRBJ2-3; 10 bases fit TRBD1. The length of the CDR3 is 16 residues. Per germline, CDR1 SGHRS and CDR2 YFSETQ. The trim removed 1 base at V and 5 bases at J, leaving 7 bases unmatched. The CDR3 loop is CASSLPGQGMRDTQYF. In nucleotides, the CDR3 is TGCGCCAGCAGCTTGCCGGGACAGGGGATGAGAGATACGCAGTATTTT.

The rearrangement links TRBV28 to TRBJ2-3; D ambiguous. Germline values: CDR1 MDHEN, CDR2 SYDVKM. CDR3 length: 14 residues. Trimming pared 7 bases from V and 1 base from J, leaving 12 bases between. CDR3 protein: CASTGWSRTDTQYF. The CDR3 DNA reads TGTGCCAGCACAGGATGGAGCCGCACAGATACGCAGTATTTT.

V is TRBV5-6 and J is TRBJ2-1; the match to TRBD2 covers 9 bases. Trimming cost V 4 bases and J 0 bases; bases outside gene matches: 5. The V gene's germline CDR1 is SGHDT and CDR2 YYEEEE. CDR3 size: 16 residues. CDR3 loop: CASSPDSGSSYNEQFF. In DNA form, the CDR3 reads TGTGCCAGCAGCCCGGATAGCGGGAGCTCCTACAATGAGCAGTTCTTC. Looking up the rest from reference TRBV5-6 and TRBJ2-1 gives the full variable domain: DAGVTQSPTHLIKTRGQQVTLRCSPKSGHDTVSWYQQALGQGPQFIFQYYEEEERQRGNFPDRFSGHQFPNYSSELNVNALLLGDSALYLCASSPDSGSSYNEQFFGPGTRLTVL.